The 29 T cell receptor beta chains below come from one sample, sequenced in a study of identifying expanded T cells in peripheral blood. Repertoires were generated with immunoSEQ multiplex PCR, while TCRdb's copy carries only in-frame clones and drops some. The sample includes under 110,000 clones, 87% of them seen just once. Sequencing was done on a sample of blood. The receptor set was obtained from a person between 18 and 75 years old in good health.

The chain employs TRBV30 and TRBJ2-1; D gene ambiguous. Trimming stripped 0 bases from V and 7 bases from J, with 16 bases between. The CDR3 spans 15 residues. Per germline, CDR1 GTSNPN and CDR2 SVGIG (reference sequence). This CDR3 is CAWSVPTFRKNEQFF. In nucleotides, the CDR3 is TGTGCCTGGAGTGTACCGACATTCCGAAAGAATGAGCAGTTCTTC.

This sequence joins TRBV11-2 and TRBJ2-3, with TRBD1 as a possible D gene (5 bases). The V end lost 1 base, the J end lost 3 bases, and 11 bases lay between the germline ends. The germline V gene encodes CDR1 SGHAT and CDR2 FQNNGV. This CDR3 has 15 residues. CDR3 coding DNA: TGTGCCAGCAGCTTAGTGGGCAGGGATACAGATACGCAGTATTTT. The encoded protein is CASSLVGRDTDTQYF.

This clone is a singleton in its sample. The chain recombines TRBV2 with TRBJ2-7; D tentatively reads TRBD1 or TRBD2 (5 bases each). The length of the CDR3 is 12 residues. Germline V gene data show CDR1 as SNHLY and CDR2 as FYNNEI. The V end was cut by 7 bases, the J end by 1 base, with 8 bases between. The CDR3 DNA sequence: TGTGCCAGCATGGGGGATTCCTACGAGCAGTACTTC. Encoded protein: CASMGDSYEQYF.

This clone was observed at least ten times. The V gene is TRBV5-6, the J gene TRBJ1-2; 7 bases are shared with TRBD1. CDR3 size: 15 residues. Trimming took 4 bases from V and 1 from J; bases not matched to a gene: 7. Germline loops: CDR1 SGHDT, CDR2 YYEEEE. The chain's CDR3 is CASSPPGGINYGYTF. The CDR3 DNA sequence: TGTGCCAGCAGCCCCCCAGGGGGAATTAACTATGGCTACACCTTC.

The rearrangement joins TRBV6-1 to TRBJ1-1, with 8 bases fitting TRBD1. The CDR3 covers 18 residues. The junction had 13 bases not matched to a gene; V was cut back by 0 bases and J by 4 bases. Germline-derived CDR1 and CDR2 are MNHNS and SASEGT. This CDR3 reads CASSEALAATGDGTEAFF. The CDR3 nucleotides read TGTGCCAGCAGTGAAGCGCTTGCCGCGACAGGGGATGGCACTGAAGCTTTCTTT.

V is TRBV14 and J is TRBJ2-7; D may be TRBD1 or TRBD2 (5 bases each). Trimming took 4 bases from V and 3 from J, leaving 19 bases between them. The CDR3 runs to 16 residues. CDR1 and CDR2 from the germline V gene are SGHDN and FVKESK. CDR3 protein: CASSPVGSGTHYEQYF. The CDR3 nucleotides are TGTGCCAGCAGCCCCGTGGGATCCGGGACCCACTACGAGCAGTACTTC.

This chain links TRBV6-6 with TRBJ1-1; D is unresolved. The CDR3 has 13 residues. V dropped 8 bases and J dropped 2 bases, with 12 bases sitting between them. Germline loops: CDR1 MNHNY, CDR2 SVGAGI (reference sequence). The CDR3 loop reads CASQAVLNTEAFF. Written as DNA, the CDR3 is TGTGCCAGCCAGGCGGTCCTAAACACTGAAGCTTTCTTT.

The V call is TRBV18, the J call TRBJ2-7, with TRBD2 matching 7 bases. Germline V gene lookup returns CDR1 KGHSH and CDR2 LQKENI. V lost 4 bases to trimming and J lost 3 bases; unmatched junction nucleotides: 9. The CDR3 length is 15 residues. CDR3 in DNA: TGTGCCAGCTCACAAATGAGCGGGGCAAACTACGAGCAGTACTTC. Its protein is CASSQMSGANYEQYF.

This chain uses TRBV7-9 with TRBJ2-7; D gene ambiguous. Germline CDR1 is SEHNR and CDR2 is FQNEAQ (reference sequence). The CDR3 runs 14 residues. V lost 1 base, J lost 2 bases, and 9 bases lay in between. The chain's CDR3 is CASSLVANPYEQYF. The CDR3 coding sequence is TGTGCCAGCAGCTTAGTGGCAAACCCCTACGAGCAGTACTTC.

This chain connects TRBV4-1 to TRBJ2-5, with 9 positions matching TRBD2. V lost 5 bases, J lost 3 bases, and 4 bases stayed unmatched. This CDR3 comprises 14 residues. CDR1 and CDR2 from the germline V gene are MGHRA and YSYEKL. CDR3 bases: TGCGCCAGCAGCGATAGCGGGGGAAAAGAGACCCAGTACTTC. It encodes CASSDSGGKETQYF.

This clone has a single count. This sequence joins TRBV25-1 and TRBJ2-3; 8 bases match TRBD1. Trimming took 3 bases from V and 0 from J; bases not matched to a gene: 5. This CDR3 has 16 residues. Germline loops: CDR1 MGHDK, CDR2 SYGVNS. CDR3 in amino acids: CASSDSRTGSTDTQYF. The CDR3 nucleotides are TGTGCCAGCAGTGATTCCCGGACAGGGAGCACAGATACGCAGTATTTT.

The CDR3 loop reads CASSFIDYKGTEAFF. CDR3 in DNA: TGTGCCAGCAGTTTTATTGATTACAAGGGCACTGAAGCTTTCTTT. The V and J genes are TRBV28 and TRBJ1-1, with D hard to call. Germline CDR1 is MDHEN and CDR2 is SYDVKM. The CDR3 contains 15 residues. V was trimmed by 3 bases and J by 4 bases, leaving 15 bases between them.

The chain is built from TRBV2 and TRBJ2-7; 9 bases map to TRBD1. The CDR3 is made up of 14 amino acids. The V gene end was trimmed by 6 bases and the J gene end by 3 bases; junction bases not matched to a gene: 6. The germline gives CDR1 SNHLY, CDR2 FYNNEI. CDR3 sequence reads: CASSHRDRVYEQYF. For the CDR3, the DNA is TGTGCCAGCAGCCACCGGGACAGGGTCTACGAGCAGTACTTC.

This clone was counted only a few times. The chain employs TRBV4-3 and TRBJ1-6; D unresolved. V was trimmed by 0 bases and J by 12 bases, leaving 18 bases between them. The CDR3 spans 16 residues. Per germline, CDR1 LGHNA and CDR2 YSLEER. Here the CDR3 DNA reads TGCGCCAGCAGCCAAGATCAGGCTGTCCAACTGGGACCCCTCCACTTT. This codes for CASSQDQAVQLGPLHF.

In regard to this clone: This same CDR3 is encoded by further DNA sequences in the sample. The CDR3 protein is CASSVALGQPQHF. In DNA, the CDR3 is TGTGCCAGCAGCGTAGCCCTGGGACAGCCCCAGCATTTT. The V gene is TRBV9, the J gene TRBJ1-5, with no clear D. CDR1 is SGDLS, CDR2 YYNGEE, per germline. The V end was cut by 0 bases, the J end by 7 bases, with 8 bases between. The CDR3 length is 13 residues.

The gene calls are TRBV11-2 and TRBJ2-7, with 12 bases identical to TRBD2. Germline CDR1 SGHAT, CDR2 FQNNGV. This CDR3 is 16 amino acids long. The junction had 13 bases not matched to a gene; V was cut back by 1 base and J by 12 bases. CDR3 region: CASSLVGLAGKEKGYF. CDR3 DNA: TGTGCCAGCAGCTTAGTTGGACTAGCGGGGAAAGAGAAGGGGTACTTC.

The V gene is TRBV28, the J gene TRBJ2-1, with D unclear. There are 11 residues in the CDR3. V lost 2 bases and J lost 9, with 5 bases in between. Looked up from germline, CDR1 is MDHEN and CDR2 is SYDVKM. This CDR3 reads CASSLIVEQFF. Written as DNA, the CDR3 is TGTGCCAGCAGTTTAATTGTTGAGCAGTTCTTC.

DNA for the CDR3: TGTGCCAGCAGTTTGGGAGGTAGTGAAAAACTGTTTTTT. This encodes CASSLGGSEKLFF. The chain recombines TRBV28 with TRBJ1-4; D remains unclear. The length of the CDR3 is 13 residues. The germline V and J ends were trimmed by 3 bases and 7 bases, with 9 bases remaining between them. CDR1 is MDHEN, CDR2 SYDVKM, per germline.

The V and J genes are TRBV4-3 and TRBJ2-3; TRBD2 matches at 11 bases. The CDR3 extends over 16 amino acids. Germline CDR1 LGHNA, CDR2 YSLEER. J lost 4 bases, V lost 0 bases, and 3 bases had no gene match. In DNA form, the CDR3 reads TGCGCCAGCAGCCAAGAAAAGGGACTAGCGGCAGATACGCAGTATTTT. Residues: CASSQEKGLAADTQYF.

This chain connects TRBV27 to TRBJ1-2, with D possibly matching TRBD1 (6 bases). Germline-derived CDR1 and CDR2 are MNHEY and SMNVEV (reference sequence). The CDR3 spans 15 residues. The V and J ends lost 8 bases and 2 bases respectively, with 18 bases between them. CDR3 coding DNA: TGTGCCAGCCGACCTTGGGACACCCGAAACTATGGCTACACCTTC. It translates to CASRPWDTRNYGYTF.

The gene calls are TRBV5-1 and TRBJ2-2; 7 bases are shared with TRBD1. The trim removed 3 bases at V and 5 bases at J, leaving 7 bases unmatched. CDR3 length equals 15 residues. Germline lookup yields CDR1 SGHRS and CDR2 YFSETQ. The CDR3 region is CASSSTQQGTGELFF. The CDR3 DNA reads as TGCGCCAGCAGCTCCACACAACAGGGGACCGGGGAGCTGTTTTTT.

The chain links TRBV7-2 to TRBJ2-1; 16 bases agree with TRBD2. Germline V gives CDR1 SGHTA, CDR2 FQGNSA. The V and J ends lost 3 bases and 7 bases, in that order; junction bases with no gene match: 9. The CDR3 contains 18 residues. CDR3 loop: CASSFGTSGGARRNEQFF. The DNA for the CDR3 is TGTGCCAGCAGCTTCGGGACTAGCGGGGGGGCCAGGAGGAATGAGCAGTTCTTC.

V and J are TRBV14 and TRBJ2-1; tentative D call: TRBD1 (5 bases). CDR3 length: 14 amino acids. V lost 2 bases, J lost 7 bases, and 12 bases lay in between. Germline V gives CDR1 SGHDN, CDR2 FVKESK. The CDR3 nucleotides read TGTGCCAGCAGCCAATTGTCAGGGATTAATGAGCAGTTCTTC. Its translation is CASSQLSGINEQFF.

The V call is TRBV5-4, the J call TRBJ1-1; D perhaps matches TRBD1 (5 bases). Germline CDR1 is SGHNT and CDR2 is YYREEE (reference sequence). The CDR3 runs 13 residues. V was clipped by 5 bases and J by 3 bases, with 11 bases between them. CDR3 nucleotide sequence: TGTGCCAGCAGAGAGGAGGGGTACACTGAAGCTTTCTTT. Encoded protein: CASREEGYTEAFF.

This chain uses TRBV6-5 with TRBJ1-1; D is uncertain. Germline V gene sequence: CDR1 MNHEY, CDR2 SVGAGI. Trimming removed 7 bases at V and 3 bases at J, with 6 bases between. The CDR3 consists of 11 residues. CDR3 loop: CASKHDTEAFF. Here the CDR3 DNA reads TGTGCCAGCAAGCACGACACTGAAGCTTTCTTT.

The chain employs TRBV19 and TRBJ2-1, with D maybe TRBD1 (6 bases). Looked up from germline, CDR1 is LNHDA and CDR2 is SQIVND (reference sequence). V lost 4 bases to trimming and J lost 3 bases, with 19 bases between them. This CDR3 region has 17 residues. CDR3 protein: CASSSKKDSLFYNEQFF. For the CDR3, the DNA is TGTGCCAGTAGTAGCAAGAAGGACAGTCTATTCTACAATGAGCAGTTCTTC.

This chain connects TRBV19 to TRBJ1-3, with D unresolved. The V end was cut by 3 bases, the J end by 0 bases, with 9 bases between. Germline V gives CDR1 LNHDA, CDR2 SQIVND (reference sequence). The CDR3 length is 15 residues. The DNA for the CDR3 is TGTGCCAGTAGTATTTCGAGCTACTCTGGAAACACCATATATTTT. Protein: CASSISSYSGNTIYF.

The CDR3 reads CASSPRVGGAYQPQHF. The CDR3 coding sequence is TGCGCCAGCAGCCCCCGGGTGGGTGGGGCTTATCAGCCCCAGCATTTT. This chain links TRBV4-3 with TRBJ1-5; possible D gene TRBD1, 5 bases. Between the trimmed V and J ends, which lost 4 bases and 5 bases, there was a span of 18 bases. The CDR3 sequence is 16 residues long. Germline CDR1 is LGHNA and CDR2 is YSLEER.

The CDR3 coding sequence is TGTGCCAGCAAAGACTACCTCTACAATGAGCAGTTCTTC. Its protein is CASKDYLYNEQFF. This rearrangement joins TRBV2 to TRBJ2-1, with D maybe TRBD2 (5 bases). Germline-derived CDR1 and CDR2 are SNHLY and FYNNEI. Trimming cost V 7 bases and J 3 bases, with 10 bases left between them. This CDR3 is 13 amino acids long.